The 21 T cell receptor beta chains listed next were all sequenced from one sample in a study of blood T cell repertoires in COVID-19. Here immunoSEQ multiplex PCR was the method, and the copy in TCRdb shows in-frame clones only, minus some. The sample includes 200,000 to 250,000 clones, less than 85% of them seen just once. The source material was peripheral blood. Every receptor here comes from a woman in her 70s with acute or convalescent COVID-19.

The chain joins TRBV5-8 to TRBJ2-7, with 10 bases lining up with TRBD1. In germline, CDR1 is SGHTS, CDR2 YDEGEE. V shed 4 bases and J 3 bases; nucleotides not matched to a gene: 13. This CDR3 is built from 17 residues. The DNA of the CDR3 is TGTGCCAGCAGCCCGCGACAGGGGGCCCTGATCCTCTACGAGCAGTACTTC. Protein sequence: CASSPRQGALILYEQYF.

CDR3 DNA sequence: TGTGCCAGCAGCTCACTCCTCGAATCACCCCTCCACTTT. Its translation: CASSSLLESPLHF. J is TRBJ1-6 and V is TRBV7-2; D is uncertain. The CDR3 has 13 amino acids. Germline lookup yields CDR1 SGHTA and CDR2 FQGNSA. The germline V and J ends were trimmed by 4 bases and 10 bases, with 11 bases remaining between them.

This chain connects TRBV5-1 to TRBJ2-3; possibly TRBD2 for D (5 bases). This CDR3 region has 15 residues. CDR1 is SGHRS and CDR2 is YFSETQ in the germline V gene. The V end lost 0 bases, the J end lost 0 bases, and 8 bases lay between the germline ends. The CDR3 is CASSLDGLSTDTQYF. The CDR3, as DNA: TGCGCCAGCAGCTTGGACGGACTGAGCACAGATACGCAGTATTTT.

CDR3 sequence (DNA): TGTGCCAGCTCACCCCCTAACTCCTACAATGAGCAGTTCTTC. Translated: CASSPPNSYNEQFF. The rearrangement joins TRBV18 to TRBJ2-1; no definite D call. This CDR3 is built from 14 residues. Looked up from germline, CDR1 is KGHSH and CDR2 is LQKENI. Trimming removed 3 bases from V and 0 bases from J, with 6 bases in between. The variable domain in full, completed from reference TRBV18 and TRBJ2-1, reads NAGVMQNPRHLVRRRGQEARLRCSPMKGHSHVYWYRQLPEEGLKFMVYLQKENIIDESGMPKERFSAEFPKEGPSILRIQQVVRGDSAAYFCASSPPNSYNEQFFGPGTRLTVL.

The table lists this clone with a count of one. The rearrangement uses TRBV2 and TRBJ1-4; D ambiguous. CDR3 size: 14 residues. The V end was cut by 2 bases, the J end by 5 bases, with 9 bases between. The germline gives CDR1 SNHLY, CDR2 FYNNEI. The CDR3 DNA is TGTGCCAGCAGTGAACGGGCGGGAAATGAAAAACTGTTTTTT. Its protein is CASSERAGNEKLFF. Together with reference TRBV2 and TRBJ1-4, the CDR3 gives the full variable domain: EPEVTQTPSHQVTQMGQEVILRCVPISNHLYFYWYRQILGQKVEFLVSFYNNEISEKSEIFDDQFSVERPDGSNFTLKIRSTKLEDSAMYFCASSERAGNEKLFFGSGTQLSVL.

This sequence joins TRBV18 and TRBJ2-1; possibly TRBD1 for D (5 bases). Trimming took off 6 bases at V and 3 bases at J, with 18 bases between the two ends. Germline-derived CDR1 and CDR2 are KGHSH and LQKENI. The CDR3 is 16 amino acids. This CDR3 reads CASSPTLLDSYNEQFF. For the CDR3, the DNA is TGTGCCAGCTCGCCAACGCTACTTGACAGCTACAATGAGCAGTTCTTC. Using reference TRBV18 and TRBJ2-1 for the parts outside the CDR3, the full variable domain is NAGVMQNPRHLVRRRGQEARLRCSPMKGHSHVYWYRQLPEEGLKFMVYLQKENIIDESGMPKERFSAEFPKEGPSILRIQQVVRGDSAAYFCASSPTLLDSYNEQFFGPGTRLTVL.

V usage is TRBV2 and J usage is TRBJ1-2, with TRBD1 matching over 8 bases. The germline V gene encodes CDR1 SNHLY and CDR2 FYNNEI. This CDR3 has 14 residues. V lost 2 bases and J lost 5; bases outside the gene matches: 4. The CDR3 nucleotides are TGTGCCAGCAGTGAACAGGGGGCAAGGTATGGCTACACCTTC. Translated, it gives CASSEQGARYGYTF.

The chain recombines TRBV7-2 with TRBJ1-5; TRBD1 might be the D (6 bases). Germline CDR1 is SGHTA and CDR2 is FQGNSA. The V end lost 5 bases, the J end lost 4 bases, and 12 bases lay between the germline ends. The CDR3 totals 14 residues. The CDR3 region is CASSPGQHNQPQHF. CDR3 DNA: TGTGCCAGCAGCCCCGGACAGCATAATCAGCCCCAGCATTTT.

The V call is TRBV6-2 or TRBV6-3, the J call TRBJ2-1, with D unclear. CDR3 length equals 12 residues. Germline V lookup: CDR1 MNHEY, CDR2 SVGEGT. V was clipped by 4 bases and J by 8 bases, with 9 bases between them. Here the CDR3 reads CASSSLFYEQFF. The CDR3 nucleotides read TGTGCCAGCAGTTCCCTATTCTATGAGCAGTTCTTC.

The chain joins TRBV5-1 to TRBJ2-1; perhaps TRBD1 as D (6 bases). Trimming took 8 bases from V and 3 from J, leaving 15 bases between them. Per the germline V gene, CDR1 is SGHRS and CDR2 is YFSETQ. The CDR3 covers 14 residues. The CDR3 is CASATGTNYNEQFF. CDR3 coding DNA: TGCGCCAGTGCTACCGGGACAAACTACAATGAGCAGTTCTTC.

The rearrangement links TRBV7-9 to TRBJ2-4, with TRBD1 matching 7 bases. The CDR3 spans 16 residues. Germline trimming cut 7 bases from V and 0 bases from J; bases unmatched to any gene: 9. Germline V gene data show CDR1 as SEHNR and CDR2 as FQNEAQ (reference sequence). The CDR3 region is CASTPDRALAKNIQYF. CDR3 nucleotide sequence: TGTGCCAGCACCCCCGACAGGGCCCTAGCCAAAAACATTCAGTACTTC.

This rearrangement joins TRBV6-2 or TRBV6-3 to TRBJ2-5; 8 nucleotides line up with TRBD1. After removal of 5 bases from V and 7 bases from J, the junction contained 9 bases not matched to a gene. Germline assignment: CDR1 MNHEY and CDR2 SVGEGT. The CDR3 totals 14 residues. DNA of the CDR3: TGTGCCAGCAGTATACAGGGGGAGGAAGGGACCCAGTACTTC. This gives the protein CASSIQGEEGTQYF.

This CDR3 reads CATEGRLSTDTQYF. CDR3 nucleotides: TGTGCCACCGAGGGTCGCCTCAGCACAGATACGCAGTATTTT. The J gene is TRBJ2-3, the V gene TRBV24-1, with a tentative D call TRBD2 (5 bases). CDR3 size: 14 residues. Germline V gene sequence: CDR1 KGHDR, CDR2 SFDVKD. V shed 9 bases and J shed 0 bases, with 12 bases lying between them.

This clone was seen only a few times. V and J are TRBV11-3 and TRBJ2-2; D gene uncertain. The V and J ends lost 3 bases and 8 bases respectively, with 4 bases between them. The CDR3 length is 11 residues. Germline V gene lookup returns CDR1 SGHNT and CDR2 YENEEA. The CDR3 protein is CASSFQGELFF. DNA of the CDR3: TGTGCCAGCAGCTTTCAGGGGGAGCTGTTTTTT.

This clone was seen just once. The V gene is TRBV27, the J gene TRBJ2-5; 11 bases match TRBD2. After removal of 5 bases from V and 5 bases from J, the junction contained 7 bases not matched to a gene. This CDR3 spans 15 amino acids. CDR1 and CDR2 (germline): MNHEY, SMNVEV (reference sequence). The CDR3 here is CASSPLTSGAETQYF. The CDR3 coding sequence is TGTGCCAGCAGTCCCCTGACTAGCGGGGCTGAGACCCAGTACTTC.

The chain has TRBV5-1 and TRBJ2-7; a possible D gene is TRBD1 (5 bases). Trimming shortened V by 2 bases and J by 3 bases, and 12 bases separated the two germline ends. Looked up from germline, CDR1 is SGHRS and CDR2 is YFSETQ. The CDR3 has 14 amino acids. The CDR3, as DNA: TGCGCCAGCAGCTTATCACAGGATATCTACGAGCAGTACTTC. Its protein is CASSLSQDIYEQYF.

The gene calls are TRBV14 and TRBJ2-4, with TRBD2 matching 7 bases. Germline V lookup: CDR1 SGHDN, CDR2 FVKESK. The CDR3 contains 12 residues. V lost 6 bases and J lost 7; bases outside the gene matches: 3. In nucleotides, the CDR3 is TGTGCCAGCAGTTTCGGGGGGAACATTCAGTACTTC. Its translation: CASSFGGNIQYF.

The genes are TRBV24-1 and TRBJ2-3, with D possibly being TRBD1 (5 bases). V was trimmed by 0 bases and J by 1 base, leaving 16 bases between them. There are 18 residues in the CDR3. CDR1 KGHDR and CDR2 SFDVKD come from the germline V gene. DNA of the CDR3: TGTGCCACCAGTGATTTGGCTGGACAAATGGGGCGCACAGATACGCAGTATTTT. Its protein product is CATSDLAGQMGRTDTQYF.

This clone occurred a few times. The chain links TRBV5-4 to TRBJ1-2; TRBD1 aligns across 9 bases. The germline V gene has CDR1 SGHNT and CDR2 YYREEE (reference sequence). The CDR3 consists of 14 residues. V lost 5 bases to trimming and J lost 4 bases; unmatched junction nucleotides: 6. The CDR3 loop reads CASSPDRGAYGYTF. CDR3 sequence (DNA): TGTGCCAGCAGTCCCGACAGGGGGGCCTATGGCTACACCTTC.

The gene calls are TRBV4-2 and TRBJ1-5; TRBD1 might be the D (6 bases). The CDR3 is 14 amino acids. The germline CDR1 and CDR2 sequences are LGHNA and YNFKEQ. V was shortened by 3 bases and J by 2 bases, with 8 bases between the two germline ends. CDR3 residues: CASSQGAGNQPQHF. The CDR3 coding sequence is TGTGCCAGCAGCCAGGGGGCGGGCAATCAGCCCCAGCATTTT.

J is TRBJ1-4 and V is TRBV12-3 or TRBV12-4; D call uncertain. The CDR3 loop spans 13 amino acids. The ends were cut back, 7 bases at V and 10 bases at J, with 16 bases in the middle. The CDR3 coding sequence is TGTGCCAGCACCCCGAGGGCACAGTCAAAACTGTTTTTT. Translating gives CASTPRAQSKLFF.